The clone carrying this T cell receptor beta chain has a count of ten or more. The CDR3 has 15 residues. This sample is part of a study of molecular identifiers for immune sequencing clone quantification. TCRdb redid the calling of the PCR reads with MiXCR, one entry per CDR3 protein. The sample holds approximately 590,000 distinct CDR3 sequences; about 25% are singletons and the top ten take 0.75% to 0.8%. This chain joins TRBV21-1 and TRBJ2-3; the table names TRBD2, a call not compared with the DNA. TRBV21-1 represents a pseudogene. Input material: naive CD8+ T cells from blood, with Jurkat cell RNA spiked in. Subset meaning: FACS-sorted CD8+CD4-CCR7+CD45RA+ naive T cells. This TCR was recovered from a human donor in good health. Some libraries in this study had Jurkat cell RNA spiked in. The CDR3 here is CASSASGGESDTQYF. As DNA, the CDR3 is TGTGCCAGCAGCGCTAGCGGAGGCGAGTCAGATACGCAGTATTTT.